This TCR beta chain originates from a study of CD8+ T cells in alopecia areata. Treatment here: oral pan-JAK inhibitor, 5-10 mg twice daily. RNA was isolated and reverse transcribed to cDNA, the sequencing template. This table comes from immunoSEQ multiplex PCR, and its TCRdb copy is limited to in-frame clones, with some not included. Of some 200,000 clones in the sample, around 43% were seen once. V was clipped by 1 base and J by 4 bases, with 14 bases between them. This CDR3 region has 15 residues. The germline V gene has CDR1 WNHNN and CDR2 SYGVQD (reference sequence). V is TRBV10-1 and J is TRBJ2-7; the D is unclear. The TCR sequence derives from a human donor with alopecia areata. The starting material was CD4+ T cells sorted from blood, obtained around week 37, from a patient treated with tofacitinib. CDR3 sequence (DNA): TGCGCCAGCAGTGAGTACGGCGGTGAATTTTACGAGCAGTACTTC. Translation gives CASSEYGGEFYEQYF.